The 14 T cell receptor beta chains below all came from one sample that was sequenced in a study of T cell repertoires in cytomegalovirus infection. Their target antigens are unknown. TCRdb fed the reads into MiXCR, producing one record per CDR3 protein. This sample has some 310,000 distinct CDR3 sequences, with around 25% found just once. Sequences were derived from cultured PBMCs, sampled from culture after CMV antigen stimulation. All receptors come from a human donor in good health (CMV status not recorded). Some clones in this sample may be carry-over from other donors' samples.

This clonotype was observed a handful of times. The chain links TRBV5-6 to TRBJ2-5, with D perhaps matching TRBD1 or TRBD2 (5 bases each). V lost 0 bases and J 7 bases, leaving 13 bases between the germline ends. The CDR3 totals 14 residues. The germline CDR1 and CDR2 sequences are SGHDT and YYEEEE. The DNA for the CDR3 is TGTGCCAGCAGCTTGGTTGAGGGGAGCGCGACCCAGTACTTC. Its translation is CASSLVEGSATQYF.

The chain carries TRBV10-3 and TRBJ1-5; 10 nucleotides match TRBD1. Losses at the gene ends were 6 bases for V and 4 bases for J; bases not matched to a gene: 3. The length of the CDR3 is 14 residues. Germline-derived CDR1 and CDR2 are ENHRY and SYGVKD. The CDR3 here is CAIRGDRGNQPQHF. In nucleotides, the CDR3 is TGTGCCATCAGGGGGGACAGGGGAAATCAGCCCCAGCATTTT.

The chain uses TRBV5-6 and TRBJ2-1, with TRBD1 matching over 9 bases. The trim removed 4 bases at V and 2 bases at J, leaving 1 base unmatched. Germline loops: CDR1 SGHDT, CDR2 YYEEEE. The CDR3 extends over 14 amino acids. CDR3 nucleotides: TGTGCCAGCAGCACAGGGGGCGCCTACAATGAGCAGTTCTTC. It encodes CASSTGGAYNEQFF.

The gene calls are TRBV6-1 and TRBJ2-6; 7 bases are shared with TRBD1. The ends lost 4 bases at V and 0 bases at J; junction bases unmatched: 6. There are 17 residues in the CDR3. CDR1 and CDR2 from the germline V gene are MNHNS and SASEGT. The CDR3 DNA sequence: TGTGCCAGCAGTGTCGACAGGGCCTCCTCTGGGGCCAACGTCCTGACTTTC. It translates to CASSVDRASSGANVLTF.

Only a few counts were recorded for this clonotype. This chain links TRBV7-2 with TRBJ1-2, with TRBD1 matching 8 bases. The CDR3 is 14 residues long. Germline trimming cut 5 bases from V and 4 bases from J; bases unmatched to any gene: 6. The germline gives CDR1 SGHTA, CDR2 FQGNSA. The CDR3 protein is CASSPDRGGYGYTF. The CDR3 region has the DNA TGTGCCAGCAGCCCCGACAGGGGCGGCTATGGCTACACCTTC.

Ten or more counts support this clonotype. V and J are TRBV7-2 and TRBJ2-2; maybe TRBD2 (6 bases). The ends were cut back, 1 base at V and 6 bases at J, with 6 bases in the middle. This CDR3 region has 13 residues. Germline V gene data show CDR1 as SGHTA and CDR2 as FQGNSA. The CDR3 DNA follows: TGTGCCAGCAGCTTAGAGCGGGCCGGGGAGCTGTTTTTT. Protein sequence: CASSLERAGELFF.

This clonotype was found a few times. This chain connects TRBV15 to TRBJ2-1, with no clear D. Germline V lookup: CDR1 LNHNV, CDR2 YYDKDF (reference sequence). The germline V and J ends were trimmed by 5 bases and 5 bases, with 16 bases remaining between them. This CDR3 has 15 amino acids. The CDR3 DNA reads as TGTGCCACCAGCGAACCCGGCCGAGCAAACAATGAGCAGTTCTTC. Translation gives CATSEPGRANNEQFF.

This clonotype was detected ten times or more. CDR3 in amino acids: CASNAEGNQPQHF. Written as DNA, the CDR3 is TGTGCCAGCAACGCCGAGGGCAATCAGCCCCAGCATTTT. V is TRBV7-2 and J is TRBJ1-5; D gene uncertain. V shed 7 bases and J shed 2 bases, with 9 bases lying between them. CDR1 is SGHTA and CDR2 is FQGNSA in the germline V gene. The CDR3 sequence is 13 residues long.

There are many counts of this clonotype. The gene calls are TRBV7-2 and TRBJ2-6, with D unresolved. Deletions cut 6 bases from V and 0 bases from J, with 6 bases between. CDR1 SGHTA and CDR2 FQGNSA come from the germline V gene. The CDR3 covers 14 residues. CDR3 DNA: TGTGCCAGCAGTTCCCGCTCTGGGGCCAACGTCCTGACTTTC. Its protein product is CASSSRSGANVLTF.

This clonotype was found a few times. J is TRBJ1-6 and V is TRBV7-2; 9 bases are shared with TRBD1. Looked up from germline, CDR1 is SGHTA and CDR2 is FQGNSA. The CDR3 spans 15 residues. J was trimmed by 10 bases and V by 8 bases; bases with no gene match: 12. The CDR3 here is CASRTRTGATSPLHF. CDR3 DNA: TGTGCCAGCCGAACTAGGACAGGGGCGACATCACCCCTCCACTTT.

The chain combines TRBV5-4 with TRBJ1-3; 9 bases map to TRBD1. The trim removed 8 bases at V and 0 bases at J, leaving 3 bases unmatched. From germline, CDR1 is SGHNT and CDR2 YYREEE (reference sequence). The CDR3 loop spans 14 amino acids. The CDR3 is CASMGQGSGNTIYF. CDR3 in DNA: TGTGCCAGTATGGGACAGGGCTCTGGAAACACCATATATTTT.

J is TRBJ2-7 and V is TRBV7-8, with D perhaps matching TRBD1 (5 bases). Germline CDR1 reads SGHVS; CDR2 reads FQNEAQ. Trimming pared 5 bases from V and 6 bases from J, leaving 17 bases between. The CDR3 has 14 amino acids. The CDR3 nucleotides read TGTGCCAGCAGCCAGGGTCCCGAGTGGAGCGAGCAGTACTTC. The encoded protein is CASSQGPEWSEQYF.

Only a few counts were recorded for this clonotype. V is TRBV20-1 and J is TRBJ2-7; possible D gene TRBD2, 6 bases. V was clipped by 0 bases and J by 2 bases, with 20 bases between them. CDR1 is DFQATT and CDR2 is SNEGSKA in the germline V gene (reference sequence). The CDR3 is 17 residues long. Here the CDR3 DNA reads TGCAGTGCTAGAGACGGAGGCGGTTTAGCGGTACCCTACGAGCAGTACTTC. It specifies CSARDGGGLAVPYEQYF.

In this sample, this clonotype turned up many times. The chain links TRBV7-2 to TRBJ2-1; 14 nucleotides match TRBD2. The junction had 4 bases not matched to a gene; V was cut back by 6 bases and J by 6 bases. CDR3 length: 15 residues. Germline-derived CDR1 and CDR2 are SGHTA and FQGNSA. CDR3 amino acids: CASRNGLAGGNEQFF. The CDR3 nucleotides read TGTGCCAGCAGAAATGGACTAGCGGGAGGCAATGAGCAGTTCTTC. Complete variable domain (other parts from reference TRBV7-2 and TRBJ2-1): GAGVSQSPSNKVTEKGKDVELRCDPISGHTALYWYRQSLGQGLEFLIYFQGNSAPDKSGLPSDRFSAERTGGSVSTLTIQRTQQEDSAVYLCASRNGLAGGNEQFFGPGTRLTVL.